This T cell receptor (beta chain) was retrieved from a study of tumor-infiltrating lymphocytes in oesophageal squamous cell carcinoma (dated by TCRdb to 2015 to 2016). The library was generated by PCR. TCRdb lists the instrument as Illumina HiSeq 2000. TCRdb cleaned the public reads at Q25 with fastp, built clones with MiXCR and kept in-frame beta chains. Under each unique CDR3 protein, matching rows form one entry showing the most common genes and DNA. Recorded for this sample are 15,000 to 20,000 distinct CDR3 sequences; about 51% of them occurred a single time. The ten largest make up approximately 45% of the sample. The germline ends are 9 bases apart after V is trimmed by 0 bases and J by 0 bases. From its cysteine to its phenylalanine, the CDR3 spans 15 amino acids. Of all the DNA, just the CDR3 is kept, 45 bases in frame from base 1. Based on the germline V gene, the CDR1 and CDR2 sequences are SGDLS and YYNGEE.

For this clonotype: Its antigen has not been determined. The record has no base qualities; no much larger clone is one base away.

The V and J segments used are TRBV9 and TRBJ1-1; no D segment can be confidently identified. Specimen: normal esophageal tissue next to the tumor. This sequence was found in a female donor with esophageal squamous cell carcinoma. The nucleotide sequence reads TGTGCCAGCAGCGTAGACGGAATCATGAACACTGAAGCTTTCTTT. Translated, it gives CASSVDGIMNTEAFF.